Detailed here is one T cell receptor beta chain. Its antigen is unidentified. All TRB cDNA libraries came from 5' RACE performed with UMI labels. Reprocessing the 5' RACE reads, TCRdb reports a single entry for every CDR3 protein and omits DNA. Here the sample table reports tens of thousands of distinct CDR3 sequences. Every subset of CD8+ T cells was sorted in triplicate at 300,000 or so cells each. The naive CD8+ gate required CD45RO-CCR7+CD27+CD95- phenotype. The CDR3 is made up of 15 amino acids. Germline V lookup: CDR1 SGHTA, CDR2 FQGTGA. The entry originates in a study of CXCR3-negative and CXCR3-positive naive CD8 T cells. Study outcomes and limitations: CXCR3 levels fell partly with cryopreservation; most assays relied on fresh PBMCs. TRB CDR3s were more hydrophobic in CXCR3-positive than in CXCR3-negative naive cells. Memory CD8+ T cell repertoires were far less diverse than both naive subsets.

Sequencing input: naive CXCR3+ CD8+ T cells from blood. Subset meaning: CD45RO-CCR7+CD27+CD95- naive CD8+ T cells expressing CXCR3 (TNR3+). This TCR came from a human donor in good health. Some clones in this sample may be carry-over from other donors' samples. This rearrangement joins TRBV7-3 to TRBJ2-1; no DNA is available, so the TRBD2 call from TCRdb remains unchecked. The chain's CDR3 is CASSLMGLPDNEQFF. Full variable domain (rest looked up from reference TRBV7-3 and TRBJ2-1): GAGVSQTPSNKVTEKGKYVELRCDPISGHTALYWYRQSLGQGPEFLIYFQGTGAADDSGLPNDRFFAVRPEGSVSTLKIQRTERGDSAVYLCASSLMGLPDNEQFFGPGTRLTVL.